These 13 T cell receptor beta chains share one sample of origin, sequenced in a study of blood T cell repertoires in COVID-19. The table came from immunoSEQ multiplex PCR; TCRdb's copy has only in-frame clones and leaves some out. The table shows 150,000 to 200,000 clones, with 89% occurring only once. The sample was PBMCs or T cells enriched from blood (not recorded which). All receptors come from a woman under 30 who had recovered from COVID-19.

The chain's CDR3 is CASSAMAGDYEQFF. The CDR3 coding sequence is TGTGCCAGCAGCGCCATGGCGGGAGATTATGAGCAGTTCTTC. The chain carries TRBV5-4 and TRBJ2-1, with 7 nucleotides matching TRBD2. This CDR3 region has 14 residues. The V and J ends lost 4 bases and 8 bases, in that order; junction bases with no gene match: 9. The germline CDR1 and CDR2 sequences are SGHNT and YYREEE (reference sequence).

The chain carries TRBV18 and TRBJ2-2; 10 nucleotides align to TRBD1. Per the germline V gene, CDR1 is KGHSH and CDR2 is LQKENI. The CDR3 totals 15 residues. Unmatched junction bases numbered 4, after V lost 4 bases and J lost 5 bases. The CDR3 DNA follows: TGTGCCAGCTCACTCCCGGGACAGGGGACCGGGGAGCTGTTTTTT. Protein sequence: CASSLPGQGTGELFF.

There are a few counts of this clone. The CDR3 sequence: CATLGGTYEQYF. In DNA form, the CDR3 reads TGTGCCACCTTGGGGGGAACCTACGAGCAGTACTTC. This chain joins TRBV10-3 and TRBJ2-7; D is possibly TRBD2 (6 bases). This CDR3 is 12 amino acids long. Germline CDR1 and CDR2: ENHRY and SYGVKD. Trimming pared 10 bases from V and 2 bases from J, leaving 12 bases between.

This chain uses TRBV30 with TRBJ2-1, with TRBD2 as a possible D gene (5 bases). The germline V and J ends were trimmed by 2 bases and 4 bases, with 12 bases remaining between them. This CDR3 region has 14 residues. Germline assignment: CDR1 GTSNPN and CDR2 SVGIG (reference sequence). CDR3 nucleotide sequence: TGTGCCTGGAGTTGGGAGTCTAGGTACAATGAGCAGTTCTTC. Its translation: CAWSWESRYNEQFF.

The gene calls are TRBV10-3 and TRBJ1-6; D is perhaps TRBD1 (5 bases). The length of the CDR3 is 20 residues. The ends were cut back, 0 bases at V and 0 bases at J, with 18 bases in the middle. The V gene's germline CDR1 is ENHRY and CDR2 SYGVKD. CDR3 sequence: CAISESRPGLTSSYNSPLHF. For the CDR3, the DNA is TGTGCCATCAGTGAGTCCCGACCGGGACTGACGAGCTCCTATAATTCACCCCTCCACTTT.

The CDR3, as DNA: TGCGCCAGCAGCCAGGAAGGACTCTGGACAGATACGCAGTATTTT. This translates into CASSQEGLWTDTQYF. The chain joins TRBV4-3 to TRBJ2-3; maybe TRBD2 (5 bases). V shed 3 bases and J shed 3 bases, with 13 bases lying between them. The length of the CDR3 is 15 residues. Germline V gives CDR1 LGHNA, CDR2 YSLEER.

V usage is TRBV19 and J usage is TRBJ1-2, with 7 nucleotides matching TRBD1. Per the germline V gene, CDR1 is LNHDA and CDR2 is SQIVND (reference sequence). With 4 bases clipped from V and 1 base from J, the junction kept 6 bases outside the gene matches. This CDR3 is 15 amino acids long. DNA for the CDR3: TGTGCCAGTAGTACAGAACAGGGGTATAACTATGGCTACACCTTC. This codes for CASSTEQGYNYGYTF.

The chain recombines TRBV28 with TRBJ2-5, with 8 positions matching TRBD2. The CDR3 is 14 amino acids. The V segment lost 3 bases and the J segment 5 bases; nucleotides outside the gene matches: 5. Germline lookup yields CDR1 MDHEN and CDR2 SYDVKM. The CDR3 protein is CASSLPRGGETQYF. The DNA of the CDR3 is TGTGCCAGCAGTTTGCCCCGCGGGGGGGAGACCCAGTACTTC.

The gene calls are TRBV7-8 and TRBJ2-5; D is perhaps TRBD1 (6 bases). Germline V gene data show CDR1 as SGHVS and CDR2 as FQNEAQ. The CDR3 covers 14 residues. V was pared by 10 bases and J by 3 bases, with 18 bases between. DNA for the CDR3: TGTGCCACCTCCGCTAGGGGGTGGGAAGAGACCCAGTACTTC. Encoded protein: CATSARGWEETQYF.

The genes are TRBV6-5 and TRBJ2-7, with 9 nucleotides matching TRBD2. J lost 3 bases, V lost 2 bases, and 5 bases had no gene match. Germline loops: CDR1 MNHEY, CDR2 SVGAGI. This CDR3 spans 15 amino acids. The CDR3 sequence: CASSYGLAGHYEQYF. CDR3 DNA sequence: TGTGCCAGCAGTTACGGGCTAGCGGGGCACTACGAGCAGTACTTC.

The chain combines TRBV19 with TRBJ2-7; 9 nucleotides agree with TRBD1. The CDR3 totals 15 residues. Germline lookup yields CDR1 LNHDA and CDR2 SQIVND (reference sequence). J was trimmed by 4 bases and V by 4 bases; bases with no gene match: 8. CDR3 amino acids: CASSTPGTGTYEQYF. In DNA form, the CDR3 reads TGTGCCAGTAGTACCCCCGGGACAGGGACTTACGAGCAGTACTTC.

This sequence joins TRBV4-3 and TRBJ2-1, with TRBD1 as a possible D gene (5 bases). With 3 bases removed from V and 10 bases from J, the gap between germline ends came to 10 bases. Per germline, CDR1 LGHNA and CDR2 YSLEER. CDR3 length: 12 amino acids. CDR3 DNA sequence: TGCGCCAGCAGCCAGTTAGGGGCGGAGCAGTTCTTC. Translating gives CASSQLGAEQFF.

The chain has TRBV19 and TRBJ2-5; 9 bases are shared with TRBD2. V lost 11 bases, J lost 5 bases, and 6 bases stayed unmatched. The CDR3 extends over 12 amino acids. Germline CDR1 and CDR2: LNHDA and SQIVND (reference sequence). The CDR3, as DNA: TGTGCCGTCGGCGCGGGAGGGGAGACCCAGTACTTC. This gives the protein CAVGAGGETQYF.